This TCR beta chain stems from a study of blood T cell repertoires in COVID-19. The wider study: Spain, Italy and the United States supplied samples that represented acute and convalescent COVID-19. Sample material is recorded as cDNA or gDNA derived from T cells, B-cell-depleted T cells, or PBMCs.

During active infection, Seattle patients enrolled and were then monitored through disease. This clone is a singleton in its sample. Germline CDR1 reads SGDLS; CDR2 reads YYNGEE. The CDR3 is 14 amino acids. V was trimmed by 4 bases and J by 0 bases, leaving 8 bases between them. In the original analysis: Reference gene primer amplification yielded estimated nucleated cell counts. Assay: immunoSEQ multiplex PCR; the TCRdb copy retains only in-frame clones and omits some. That table gives V, J and clone size, and the DNA gave D and trimming. In the table there are 150,000 or so clones, about 85% of which are singletons.

The chain is built from TRBV9 and TRBJ1-3; D possibly corresponds to TRBD1 (5 bases). The sequenced sample consisted of peripheral blood. The clonotype comes from a man in his fifties or sixties with COVID-19, enrolled during active disease. This CDR3 is CASSSTGSGNTIYF. The CDR3 nucleotides are TGTGCCAGCAGCTCTACAGGCTCTGGAAACACCATATATTTT.